The next 27 T cell receptor beta chains were all read from a single sample in a study of beta chain features in type 1 diabetes (dated by TCRdb to 2017 to 2018). Their target antigens are unknown. Results the study describes overall, beyond this receptor: A moderate but significant shortening of TCRB CDR3 length was observed in type 1 diabetes patients in all four CD4+ subsets.

Library method: the immunoSEQ multiplex PCR assay. The entire amount of isolated RNA was reverse transcribed using the High Capacity cDNA Reverse Transcription Kit, so the sequenced TCRB transcripts were expressed ones. TCRdb took over this immuneACCESS table, retaining in-frame rearrangements with V and J assigned. Such tables are incomplete; in checked studies, under half of the missing clones stem from an unresolved V gene, and the remainder is unexplained. The sample yields 500,000 to 850,000 clones; roughly an eighth were counted once. The ten largest make up 0.04% of the sample. The sequencing input was naive CD4+ T cells from blood. The cell subset or site label corresponds to: true naive CD4+ T cells. Receptor source: a man younger than 30 with type 1 diabetes.

V usage is TRBV11-2 and J usage is TRBJ2-1; 9 bases map to TRBD2. The CDR3 runs 16 residues. Germline V gene data show CDR1 as SGHAT and CDR2 as FQNNGV. Germline trimming cut 4 bases from V and 0 bases from J; bases unmatched to any gene: 4. The CDR3 DNA reads TGTGCCAGCAGCTACCTAGCGGGAAGCTCCTACAATGAGCAGTTCTTC. It codes for CASSYLAGSSYNEQFF.

Only a few counts were recorded for this clone. This chain joins TRBV4-1 and TRBJ1-1; perhaps TRBD1 as D (5 bases). Looked up from germline, CDR1 is MGHRA and CDR2 is YSYEKL. The CDR3 runs to 15 residues. The V and J ends lost 1 base and 1 base respectively, with 10 bases between them. The CDR3 region has the DNA TGCGCCAGCAGCCAAGCCTACGGACAGAACACTGAAGCTTTCTTT. It is translated as CASSQAYGQNTEAFF.

This clone was observed a few times. The chain links TRBV7-2 to TRBJ2-3; D gene uncertain. Germline V gene data show CDR1 as SGHTA and CDR2 as FQGNSA. The V gene lost 1 base and the J gene lost 8 bases, with 7 bases spanning the gap. The CDR3 has 12 residues. The CDR3 coding sequence is TGTGCCAGCAGCTTAGAGGATGTTACGCAGTATTTT. Residues: CASSLEDVTQYF.

This clone occurred a few times. CDR3 protein: CASSFGTVNNEQFF. The DNA of the CDR3 is TGTGCCAGCAGCTTCGGGACGGTCAACAATGAGCAGTTCTTC. The rearrangement joins TRBV7-2 to TRBJ2-1, with D perhaps being TRBD1 or TRBD2 (5 bases each). Per germline, CDR1 SGHTA and CDR2 FQGNSA. Trimming shortened V by 3 bases and J by 5 bases, and 11 bases separated the two germline ends. The CDR3 spans 14 residues. Looking up the rest from reference TRBV7-2 and TRBJ2-1 gives the full variable domain: GAGVSQSPSNKVTEKGKDVELRCDPISGHTALYWYRQSLGQGLEFLIYFQGNSAPDKSGLPSDRFSAERTGGSVSTLTIQRTQQEDSAVYLCASSFGTVNNEQFFGPGTRLTVL.

The V gene is TRBV2, the J gene TRBJ1-5, with 7 bases lining up with TRBD1. Germline V CDR1 and CDR2: SNHLY, FYNNEI. The CDR3 runs 14 residues. V was pared by 5 bases and J by 5 bases, with 6 bases of the junction left unmatched. CDR3 DNA: TGTGCCAGCAGTACCCGACAGGGTCATCAGCCCCAGCATTTT. It codes for CASSTRQGHQPQHF. Together with reference TRBV2 and TRBJ1-5, the CDR3 gives the full variable domain: EPEVTQTPSHQVTQMGQEVILRCVPISNHLYFYWYRQILGQKVEFLVSFYNNEISEKSEIFDDQFSVERPDGSNFTLKIRSTKLEDSAMYFCASSTRQGHQPQHFGDGTRLSIL.

The chain combines TRBV4-1 with TRBJ2-3; TRBD2 agrees at 11 bases. The V and J ends lost 3 bases and 0 bases, in that order; junction bases with no gene match: 14. The CDR3 has 20 amino acids. The germline gives CDR1 MGHRA, CDR2 YSYEKL. CDR3 sequence: CASSHPAGGLAASSTDTQYF. In DNA, the CDR3 is TGCGCCAGCAGCCACCCAGCGGGGGGACTAGCGGCAAGTAGCACAGATACGCAGTATTTT.

J is TRBJ1-3 and V is TRBV5-1; perhaps TRBD1 as D (6 bases). Germline loops: CDR1 SGHRS, CDR2 YFSETQ. The CDR3 spans 17 residues. Between the trimmed V and J ends, which lost 0 bases and 0 bases, there was a span of 13 bases. The CDR3 spells CASSLEGQSYSGNTIYF. Written as DNA, the CDR3 is TGCGCCAGCAGCTTGGAAGGACAGAGCTACTCTGGAAACACCATATATTTT. The full variable domain, rest sourced from reference TRBV5-1 and TRBJ1-3, is KAGVTQTPRYLIKTRGQQVTLSCSPISGHRSVSWYQQTPGQGLQFLFEYFSETQRNKGNFPGRFSGRQFSNSRSEMNVSTLELGDSALYLCASSLEGQSYSGNTIYFGEGSWLTVV.

The chain carries TRBV29-1 and TRBJ2-4; D gene uncertain. This CDR3 spans 17 amino acids. Trimming stripped 2 bases from V and 1 base from J, with 18 bases between. Germline V gene sequence: CDR1 SQVTM, CDR2 ANQGSEA. DNA of the CDR3: TGCAGCGTTGAAAGGCGGCAGTCGACTTTGGCCAAAAACATTCAGTACTTC. As protein: CSVERRQSTLAKNIQYF. Together with reference TRBV29-1 and TRBJ2-4, the CDR3 gives the full variable domain: SAVISQKPSRDICQRGTSLTIQCQVDSQVTMMFWYRQQPGQSLTLIATANQGSEATYESGFVIDKFPISRPNLTFSTLTVSNMSPEDSSIYLCSVERRQSTLAKNIQYFGAGTRLSVL.

This clone came up a few times. The rearrangement joins TRBV7-2 to TRBJ1-4; 7 bases fit TRBD1. Losses at the gene ends were 5 bases for V and 0 bases for J; bases not matched to a gene: 0. Germline CDR1 is SGHTA and CDR2 is FQGNSA. The CDR3 runs 14 residues. The CDR3 DNA reads TGTGCCAGCAGCCAGGGGGCAACTAATGAAAAACTGTTTTTT. Amino acids: CASSQGATNEKLFF.

The table lists this clone with a few counts. The chain employs TRBV9 and TRBJ2-5; D gene unclear. The CDR3 contains 14 residues. The V gene's germline CDR1 is SGDLS and CDR2 YYNGEE. The V end lost 1 base, the J end lost 0 bases, and 7 bases lay between the germline ends. DNA of the CDR3: TGTGCCAGCAGCGTAAGGTCGAACCAAGAGACCCAGTACTTC. It encodes CASSVRSNQETQYF.

Of note for this clone: An end of the junction does not agree with germline; a read error may underlie this. This rearrangement joins TRBV7-2 to TRBJ1-2; D may be TRBD1 (5 bases). From germline, CDR1 is SGHTA and CDR2 FQGNSA. The length of the CDR3 is 13 residues. Here the CDR3 reads CASRPDRLQTSSF. CDR3 DNA: TGTGCCAGCAGACCAGACAGATTACAGACCTCTTCCTTC.

The chain recombines TRBV27 with TRBJ2-1; D might be TRBD2 (5 bases). Germline V gene data show CDR1 as MNHEY and CDR2 as SMNVEV (reference sequence). This CDR3 has 14 amino acids. V lost 2 bases and J 4 bases, leaving 9 bases between the germline ends. As DNA, the CDR3 is TGTGCCAGCAGTTTAGTGAGCGGTTACAATGAGCAGTTCTTC. It encodes CASSLVSGYNEQFF.

This clone was detected a few times. The rearrangement joins TRBV29-1 to TRBJ1-5; weak D call: TRBD1 (5 bases). Germline V gene sequence: CDR1 SQVTM, CDR2 ANQGSEA. V was cut by 7 bases and J by 6 bases, with 16 bases left in between. The CDR3 spans 13 residues. CDR3 sequence reads: CSAARERGQPQHF. The DNA of the CDR3 is TGCAGCGCCGCCAGGGAGAGGGGTCAGCCCCAGCATTTT.

The rearrangement links TRBV2 to TRBJ1-2; TRBD1 agrees at 11 bases. J lost 7 bases, V lost 5 bases, and 9 bases had no gene match. Germline-derived CDR1 and CDR2 are SNHLY and FYNNEI. This CDR3 is 15 amino acids long. DNA of the CDR3: TGTGCCAGCAGTTCAACAGGACAGGGGGCCGTTGGCTACACCTTC. Its protein product is CASSSTGQGAVGYTF.

The V and J genes are TRBV18 and TRBJ2-1; D is perhaps TRBD1 (6 bases). Germline V lookup: CDR1 KGHSH, CDR2 LQKENI. This CDR3 is 15 amino acids long. The V and J ends lost 3 bases and 6 bases respectively, with 15 bases between them. The CDR3 nucleotides read TGTGCCAGCTCACCGGGGACATCCAGGGTCAATGAGCAGTTCTTC. This codes for CASSPGTSRVNEQFF.

This clone was picked up one time. The chain has TRBV9 and TRBJ2-7; 9 nucleotides agree with TRBD2. Germline CDR1 is SGDLS and CDR2 is YYNGEE. With V trimmed by 3 bases and J by 2 bases, 3 bases remained unmatched. This CDR3 is 14 amino acids long. In DNA form, the CDR3 reads TGTGCCAGCAGCGGAAGCGGGGGGACCTACGAGCAGTACTTC. As protein: CASSGSGGTYEQYF.

CDR3 in DNA: TGTGCCAGCGCGGGTGAATCCACAGATACGCAGTATTTT. It specifies CASAGESTDTQYF. The chain joins TRBV11-3 to TRBJ2-3; TRBD2 might be the D (5 bases). Germline-derived CDR1 and CDR2 are SGHNT and YENEEA. Trimming removed 8 bases at V and 2 bases at J, with 11 bases between. The CDR3 spans 13 residues.

Concerning this clone: Other DNA sequences in this sample translate to the same CDR3. This rearrangement joins TRBV20-1 to TRBJ2-3; the D is unclear. Germline V gives CDR1 DFQATT, CDR2 SNEGSKA (reference sequence). V lost 1 base, J lost 5 bases, and 4 bases lay in between. CDR3 length: 11 amino acids. The DNA for the CDR3 is TGCAGTGCTAGAGGGGGAGATACGCAGTATTTT. Translated, it gives CSARGGDTQYF.

This clone showed up just a few times. The genes are TRBV4-1 and TRBJ2-5, with D possibly being TRBD2 (6 bases). Between the trimmed V and J ends, which lost 8 bases and 5 bases, there was a span of 15 bases. CDR1 is MGHRA and CDR2 is YSYEKL in the germline V gene. CDR3 size: 13 residues. CDR3 sequence: CASAWTMGETQYF. As DNA, the CDR3 is TGCGCCAGCGCCTGGACTATGGGGGAGACCCAGTACTTC.

The chain combines TRBV23-1 with TRBJ1-2; D call uncertain. TRBV23-1 qualifies as an ORF whose function is uncertain. The CDR3 is 19 residues long. V gave up 4 bases and J gave up 2 bases, with 26 bases separating them. CDR3 sequence reads: CASSPHCPRREGSNYGYTF. In DNA form, the CDR3 reads TGCGCCAGCAGTCCACATTGCCCGAGGAGGGAGGGATCAAACTATGGCTACACCTTC.

This rearrangement joins TRBV29-1 to TRBJ2-7; 7 bases are a match to TRBD1. After removal of 7 bases from V and 4 bases from J, the junction contained 7 bases not matched to a gene. CDR1 is SQVTM and CDR2 is ANQGSEA in the germline V gene. The CDR3 loop spans 12 amino acids. The CDR3 DNA reads TGCAGCGGGGCCGGGACAGATTACGAGCAGTACTTC. Its translation is CSGAGTDYEQYF.

The chain is built from TRBV7-6 and TRBJ2-5; no reliable D call. This CDR3 contains 11 residues. The germline V gene has CDR1 SGHVS and CDR2 FNYEAQ. V gave up 5 bases and J gave up 4 bases, with 5 bases separating them. CDR3 sequence (DNA): TGTGCCAGCAGCGCCGGAGAGACCCAGTACTTC. Translating gives CASSAGETQYF.

J is TRBJ2-1 and V is TRBV6-5; a possible D gene is TRBD2 (7 bases). V lost 0 bases and J 4 bases, leaving 13 bases between the germline ends. Germline V gives CDR1 MNHEY, CDR2 SVGAGI. This CDR3 is built from 16 residues. The CDR3 coding sequence is TGTGCCAGCAGTTACTCGGGGGCGGGAGTGTACAATGAGCAGTTCTTC. Its protein is CASSYSGAGVYNEQFF.

The V call is TRBV4-3, the J call TRBJ2-7; 7 bases align to TRBD2. With V trimmed by 2 bases and J by 0 bases, 7 bases remained unmatched. The germline gives CDR1 LGHNA, CDR2 YSLEER. The CDR3 has 16 residues. CDR3 sequence (DNA): TGCGCCAGCAGCCAACTAGCGGCCAGGGACTCCTACGAGCAGTACTTC. Amino acids: CASSQLAARDSYEQYF.

This chain joins TRBV6-5 and TRBJ2-5; D is unresolved. Germline assignment: CDR1 MNHEY and CDR2 SVGAGI. The CDR3 length is 14 residues. V lost 5 bases and J lost 5, with 15 bases in between. The CDR3, as DNA: TGTGCCAGCAGTCTTCTGGGTGGTAGGGAGACCCAGTACTTC. Its translation is CASSLLGGRETQYF.

This clone was picked up a small number of times. V is TRBV9 and J is TRBJ1-1; D remains ambiguous. Germline CDR1 reads SGDLS; CDR2 reads YYNGEE. The CDR3 runs 16 residues. V gave up 0 bases and J gave up 4 bases, with 16 bases separating them. The CDR3 protein is CASSVVSSISFTEAFF. The CDR3 DNA sequence: TGTGCCAGCAGCGTAGTTAGTTCCATAAGTTTCACTGAAGCTTTCTTT.

This clone has a single count. The chain uses TRBV5-1 and TRBJ1-3, with D possibly TRBD1 on 6 matching bases. The CDR3 is made up of 15 amino acids. CDR1 and CDR2 (germline): SGHRS, YFSETQ. V was cut by 4 bases and J by 2 bases, with 13 bases left in between. This CDR3 is CASSLGQNAGNTIYF. CDR3 nucleotide sequence: TGCGCCAGCAGCCTTGGACAGAACGCTGGAAACACCATATATTTT.